The rows below give T cell receptor beta chains drawn from one sample of a study of shared clonotypes between healthy human individuals. The table came from immunoSEQ multiplex PCR; TCRdb's copy has only in-frame clones and leaves some out. In the table there are approximately 1,000,000 clones, 60% to 85% of which are singletons. Sequencing was done on a sample of memory CD4+ T cells from PBMCs. The receptors shown here come from a man aged 18 to 30 in good health. Some clones in this sample may be carry-over from other donors' samples. CDR3s include the opening cysteine and the closing phenylalanine or tryptophan.

v_call cdr3_aa
TRBV5-4 CASSLGGSGQETQYF
TRBV5-4 CASSLPQGREETQYF
TRBV9 CASSAASGSTDTQYF
TRBV27 CASRPWGAGDEQFF
TRBV25-1 CASSESSTNTEAFF
TRBV14 CASSQWLGGFPSGRAYEQYF
TRBV30 CAWSGTGELFF
TRBV28 CASAGGDRADTQYF
TRBV2 CASSEGFQRIQYF
TRBV28 CASSFSYREREDTQYF
TRBV18 CASSPPEAGGQPQHF
TRBV28 CASSLRGQGKNGYTF
TRBV2 CASSSDRAQPQHF
TRBV5-8 CASSLDGQGSYEQYF
TRBV27 CASSPRGRINYEQYF
TRBV14 CASSQDVRGRAFF
TRBV6-1 CASSAARGRDGYTF
TRBV6-1 CASSLVHTNTGELFF
TRBV28 CASSWPAGSVTGELFF
TRBV5-1 CASSLANGGRGRGYTF
TRBV5-6 CASSLPDNQPYEQYF
TRBV10-3 CAIRDTAGDTQYF
TRBV7-2 CASSLDGGAPEDGYTF
TRBV10-1 CASSGGDQRTEAFF
TRBV7-9 CASSRSSVEQYF
TRBV7-2 CASSLRGRPQETQYF
TRBV5-6 CASSLGGPTDTQYF